Sequencing of this T cell receptor (beta chain) was carried out in a study of shared T cell receptors in the human thymus. TCRdb's copy holds only in-frame clones and misses some; the assay was immunoSEQ multiplex PCR. The repertoire holds some 720,000 clones, around nine tenths seen once, with 0.0085% to 0.012% in the top ten. CDR1 and CDR2 from the germline V gene are SGHAT and FQNNGV. The CDR3 covers 15 residues. Trimming shortened V by 5 bases and J by 3 bases, and 17 bases separated the two germline ends. These data were also reused for a study on human thymus T cells. That work states: The people who donated were healthy Finnish babies having corrective surgery for congenital heart defects. Thymus specimens were resections from corrective heart surgery. Apparent skewing of V and J gene usage characterized both thymic and blood repertoires. Related research reported highly overlapping thymic repertoires among unrelated individuals.

This rearrangement joins TRBV11-2 to TRBJ2-7; D possibly corresponds to TRBD1 (5 bases). The specimen was thymocytes. This TCR came from a boy in the first two years of life with a congenital heart defect. CDR3 sequence: CASSLKGSTDYEQYF. CDR3 sequence (DNA): TGTGCCAGCAGCCTAAAGGGATCGACAGACTACGAGCAGTACTTC.